Given below is one T cell receptor (beta chain) in context. Measured with immunoSEQ multiplex PCR; TCRdb has only the in-frame clones, and not every one. The table lists some 330,000 clones, more than 75% of them singletons. This entry comes from a study of blood T cell repertoires in COVID-19. Study summary: PBMCs, B-cell-depleted T cells, or T cells were the source of the cDNA or gDNA that made up the material.

CDR1 is MNHEY and CDR2 is SMNVEV in the germline V gene (reference sequence). The CDR3 is made up of 20 amino acids. J was trimmed by 0 bases and V by 0 bases; bases with no gene match: 12. The receptor was isolated from a woman between 50 and 59 years old with active or convalescent COVID-19. Sequencing was done on a sample of peripheral blood. The gene calls are TRBV27 and TRBJ1-1, with TRBD1 identical over 11 bases. CDR3 nucleotides: TGTGCCAGCAGTTTATCATGGACAGGGGGCGATGGGGACATGAACACTGAAGCTTTCTTT. Its translation: CASSLSWTGGDGDMNTEAFF.